The T cell receptor beta chain described here comes from a study of Ad26.COV2.S vaccination and SARS-CoV-2 variants. Broader study findings: People given the vaccine had a wider spike-specific TCR breadth than placebo recipients did.

Germline V gene lookup returns CDR1 SGHTA and CDR2 FQGNSA. V lost 5 bases and J 2 bases, leaving 14 bases between the germline ends. The CDR3 sequence is 15 residues long. Treatment reported: approximately 18 received Ad26.COV2.S at low or high dose, single or two shots; a few received placebo; per-sample allocation not given. After the first vaccine or placebo injection, samples were drawn on day 63. Some clones are missing from TCRdb's copy, which holds only in-frame ones; the method was immunoSEQ multiplex PCR. The sample lists more than 250,000 clones, approximately 89% occurring once. As for this clone: Antigen specificity is unknown.

This clonotype was obtained from a person between 18 and 60 years old who received the Ad26.COV2.S COVID-19 vaccine or a placebo. Source: peripheral blood, taken in a trial of Ad26.COV2.S vaccine versus placebo. The chain uses TRBV7-2 and TRBJ2-3; no reliable D call. CDR3 nucleotides: TGTGCCAGCAGCCCCCAGGCAGCGCCCACAGATACGCAGTATTTT. This translates into CASSPQAAPTDTQYF.